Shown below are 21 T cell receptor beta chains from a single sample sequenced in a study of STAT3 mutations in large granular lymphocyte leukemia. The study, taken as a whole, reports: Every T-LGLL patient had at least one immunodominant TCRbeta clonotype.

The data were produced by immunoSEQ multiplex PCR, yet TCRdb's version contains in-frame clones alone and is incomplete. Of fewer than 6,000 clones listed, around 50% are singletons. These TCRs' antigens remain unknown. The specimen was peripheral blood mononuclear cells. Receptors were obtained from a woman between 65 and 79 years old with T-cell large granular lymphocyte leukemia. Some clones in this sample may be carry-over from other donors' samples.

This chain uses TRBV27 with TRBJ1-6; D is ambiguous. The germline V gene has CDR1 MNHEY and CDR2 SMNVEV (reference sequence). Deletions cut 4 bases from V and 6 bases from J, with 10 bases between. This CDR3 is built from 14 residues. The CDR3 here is CASSWGGFNSPLHF. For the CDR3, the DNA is TGTGCCAGCAGTTGGGGTGGGTTTAATTCACCCCTCCACTTT.

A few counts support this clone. The CDR3 region is CASSPVVGEQYF. The CDR3 DNA reads TGTGCCAGCTCACCCGTCGTAGGCGAGCAGTACTTC. This chain connects TRBV18 to TRBJ2-7; the D is unclear. Germline values: CDR1 KGHSH, CDR2 LQKENI. The CDR3 has 12 amino acids. V was pared by 3 bases and J by 6 bases, with 9 bases between.

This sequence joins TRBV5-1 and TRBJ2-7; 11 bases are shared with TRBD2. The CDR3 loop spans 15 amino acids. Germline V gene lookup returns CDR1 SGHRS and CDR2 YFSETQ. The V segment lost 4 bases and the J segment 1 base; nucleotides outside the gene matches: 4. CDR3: CASSGASGRSYEQYF. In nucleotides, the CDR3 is TGCGCCAGCAGCGGGGCTAGCGGGAGGTCCTACGAGCAGTACTTC.

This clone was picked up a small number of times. CDR3 in DNA: TGTGCCACGGGACAGAGCAATCAGCCCCAGCATTTT. It encodes CATGQSNQPQHF. The chain carries TRBV7-9 and TRBJ1-5, with 7 bases lining up with TRBD1. Germline-derived CDR1 and CDR2 are SEHNR and FQNEAQ (reference sequence). The CDR3 is 12 residues long. With V trimmed by 10 bases and J by 1 base, 1 base remained unmatched.

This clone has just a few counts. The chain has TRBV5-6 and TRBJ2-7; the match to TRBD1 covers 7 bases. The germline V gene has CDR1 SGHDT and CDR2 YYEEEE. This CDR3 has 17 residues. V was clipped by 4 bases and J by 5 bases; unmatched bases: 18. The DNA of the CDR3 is TGTGCCAGCAGCCCGTACCGAGACAGGGCCCTTCTCCACGAGCAGTACTTC. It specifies CASSPYRDRALLHEQYF. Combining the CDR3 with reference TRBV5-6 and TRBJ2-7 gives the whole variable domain DAGVTQSPTHLIKTRGQQVTLRCSPKSGHDTVSWYQQALGQGPQFIFQYYEEEERQRGNFPDRFSGHQFPNYSSELNVNALLLGDSALYLCASSPYRDRALLHEQYFGPGTRLTVT.

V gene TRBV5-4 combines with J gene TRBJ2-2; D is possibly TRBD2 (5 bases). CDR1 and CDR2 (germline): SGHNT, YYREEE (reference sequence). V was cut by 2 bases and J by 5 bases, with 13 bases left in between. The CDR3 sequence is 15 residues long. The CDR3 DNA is TGTGCCAGCAGCTTTCGGGAAAGTGGGACCGGGGAGCTGTTTTTT. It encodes CASSFRESGTGELFF. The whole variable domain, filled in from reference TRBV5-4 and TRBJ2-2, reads ETGVTQSPTHLIKTRGQQVTLRCSSQSGHNTVSWYQQALGQGPQFIFQYYREEENGRGNFPPRFSGLQFPNYSSELNVNALELDDSALYLCASSFRESGTGELFFGEGSRLTVL.

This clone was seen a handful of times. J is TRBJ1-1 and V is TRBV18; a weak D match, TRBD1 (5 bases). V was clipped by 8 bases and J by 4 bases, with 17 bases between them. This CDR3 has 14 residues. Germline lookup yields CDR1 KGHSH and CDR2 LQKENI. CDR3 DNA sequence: TGTGCCAGCGCTAATATACCGGGGGGCACTGAAGCTTTCTTT. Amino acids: CASANIPGGTEAFF. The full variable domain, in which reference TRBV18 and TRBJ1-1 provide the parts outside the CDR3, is NAGVMQNPRHLVRRRGQEARLRCSPMKGHSHVYWYRQLPEEGLKFMVYLQKENIIDESGMPKERFSAEFPKEGPSILRIQQVVRGDSAAYFCASANIPGGTEAFFGQGTRLTVV.

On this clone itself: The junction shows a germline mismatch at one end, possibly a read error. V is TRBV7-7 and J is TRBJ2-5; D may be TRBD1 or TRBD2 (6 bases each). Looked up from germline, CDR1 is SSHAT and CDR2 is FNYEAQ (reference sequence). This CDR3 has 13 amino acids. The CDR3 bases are TGTGCTAGCAGCTTAAGGGGGGACGGGACCCAGTACTTC. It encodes CASSLRGDGTQYF.

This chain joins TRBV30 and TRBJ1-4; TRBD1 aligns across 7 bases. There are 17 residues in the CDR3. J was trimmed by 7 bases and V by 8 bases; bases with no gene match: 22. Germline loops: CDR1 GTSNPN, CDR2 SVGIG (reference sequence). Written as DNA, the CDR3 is TGTGCCGGTAACCGGGACAGAACATTCATTCGAAGTGAAAAACTGTTTTTT. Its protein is CAGNRDRTFIRSEKLFF.

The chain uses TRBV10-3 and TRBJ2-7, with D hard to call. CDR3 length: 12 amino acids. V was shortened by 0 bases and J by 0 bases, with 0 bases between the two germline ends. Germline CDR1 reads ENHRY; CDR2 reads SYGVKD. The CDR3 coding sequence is TGTGCCATCAGTGAGTCCTCCTACGAGCAGTACTTC. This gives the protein CAISESSYEQYF.

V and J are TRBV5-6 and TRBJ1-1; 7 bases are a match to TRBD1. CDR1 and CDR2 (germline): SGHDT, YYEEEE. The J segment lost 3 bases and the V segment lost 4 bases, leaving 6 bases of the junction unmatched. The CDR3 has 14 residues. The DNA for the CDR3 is TGTGCCAGCAGCGGACGACAGGGTGACACTGAAGCTTTCTTT. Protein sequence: CASSGRQGDTEAFF. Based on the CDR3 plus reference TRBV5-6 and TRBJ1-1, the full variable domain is DAGVTQSPTHLIKTRGQQVTLRCSPKSGHDTVSWYQQALGQGPQFIFQYYEEEERQRGNFPDRFSGHQFPNYSSELNVNALLLGDSALYLCASSGRQGDTEAFFGQGTRLTVV.

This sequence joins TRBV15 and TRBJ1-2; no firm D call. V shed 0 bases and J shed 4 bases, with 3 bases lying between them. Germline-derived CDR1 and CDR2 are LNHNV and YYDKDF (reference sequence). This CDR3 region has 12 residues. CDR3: CATSREAYGYTF. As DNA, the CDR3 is TGTGCCACCAGCAGAGAAGCCTATGGCTACACCTTC.

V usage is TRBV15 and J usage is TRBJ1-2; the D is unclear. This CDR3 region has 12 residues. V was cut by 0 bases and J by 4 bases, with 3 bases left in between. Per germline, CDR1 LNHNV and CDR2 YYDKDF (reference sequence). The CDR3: CATSRDSYGYTF. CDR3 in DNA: TGTGCCACCAGCAGAGACAGCTATGGCTACACCTTC.

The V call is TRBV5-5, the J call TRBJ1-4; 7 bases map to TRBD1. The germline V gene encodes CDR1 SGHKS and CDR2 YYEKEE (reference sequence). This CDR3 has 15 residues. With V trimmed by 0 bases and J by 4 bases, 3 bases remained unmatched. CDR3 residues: CASSLVQGINEKLFF. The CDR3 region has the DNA TGTGCCAGCAGCTTGGTACAGGGGATTAATGAAAAACTGTTTTTT.

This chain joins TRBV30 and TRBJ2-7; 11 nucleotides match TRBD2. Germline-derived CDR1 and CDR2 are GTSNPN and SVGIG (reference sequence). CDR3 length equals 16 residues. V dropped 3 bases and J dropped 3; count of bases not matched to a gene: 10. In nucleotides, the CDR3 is TGTGCCTGGAGGGGTATGACTAGCGGGATAAGCTACGAGCAGTACTTC. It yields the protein CAWRGMTSGISYEQYF.

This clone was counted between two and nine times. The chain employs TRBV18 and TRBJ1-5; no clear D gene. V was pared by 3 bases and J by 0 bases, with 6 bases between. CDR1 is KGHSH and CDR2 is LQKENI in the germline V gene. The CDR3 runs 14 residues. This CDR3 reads CASSPDYSNQPQHF. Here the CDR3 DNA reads TGTGCCAGCTCACCGGATTATAGCAATCAGCCCCAGCATTTT.

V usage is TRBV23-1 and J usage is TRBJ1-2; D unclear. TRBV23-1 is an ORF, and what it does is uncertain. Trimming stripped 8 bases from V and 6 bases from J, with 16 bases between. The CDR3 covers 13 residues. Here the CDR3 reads CASLKVVMDGYTF. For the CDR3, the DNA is TGCGCCAGCTTAAAAGTGGTTATGGATGGCTACACCTTC.

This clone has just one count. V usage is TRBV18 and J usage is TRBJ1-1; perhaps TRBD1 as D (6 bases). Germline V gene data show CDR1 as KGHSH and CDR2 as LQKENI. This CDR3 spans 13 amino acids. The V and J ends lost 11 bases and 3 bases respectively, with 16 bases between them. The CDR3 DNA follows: TGTGCCTGTGGCAGGGGTGCTGACACTGAAGCTTTCTTT. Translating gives CACGRGADTEAFF.

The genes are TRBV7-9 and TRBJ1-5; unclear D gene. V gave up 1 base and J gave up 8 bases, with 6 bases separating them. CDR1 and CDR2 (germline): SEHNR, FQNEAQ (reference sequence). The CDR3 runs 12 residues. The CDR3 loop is CASSLGPEPQHF. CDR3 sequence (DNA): TGTGCCAGCAGCTTAGGCCCTGAGCCCCAGCATTTT.

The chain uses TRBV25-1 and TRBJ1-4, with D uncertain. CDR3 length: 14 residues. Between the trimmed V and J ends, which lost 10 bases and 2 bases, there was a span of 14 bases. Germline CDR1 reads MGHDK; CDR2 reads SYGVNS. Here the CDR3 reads CATSTTETNEKLFF. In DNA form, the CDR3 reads TGTGCCACCTCAACCACAGAGACTAATGAAAAACTGTTTTTT. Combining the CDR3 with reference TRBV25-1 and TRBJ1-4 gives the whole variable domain EADIYQTPRYLVIGTGKKITLECSQTMGHDKMYWYQQDPGMELHLIHYSYGVNSTEKGDLSSESTVSRIRTEHFPLTLESARPSHTSQYLCATSTTETNEKLFFGSGTQLSVL.

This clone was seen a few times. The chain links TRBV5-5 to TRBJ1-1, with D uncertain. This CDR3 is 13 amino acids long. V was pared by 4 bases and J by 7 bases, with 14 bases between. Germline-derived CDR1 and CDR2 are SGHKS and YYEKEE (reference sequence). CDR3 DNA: TGTGCCAGCAGCGAGACCGAGAGCAGTGAAGCTTTCTTT. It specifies CASSETESSEAFF.